Listed below are T cell receptor beta chains from one sample, sequenced in a study of blood T cell repertoires in COVID-19. The table came from immunoSEQ multiplex PCR; TCRdb's copy has only in-frame clones and leaves some out. The table has about 280,000 clones, over 80% seen once. Sequencing was performed on PBMCs or T cells enriched from blood (not recorded which). All receptors come from a woman aged 25 to 39 with acute COVID-19. The CDR3 runs from the conserved cysteine through the conserved F or W. A D gene is named only where the DNA matches it firmly. Not all rows give a size; the values are once, few, many and, for expanded clones, a class.

abundance,d_gene,j_gene,v_gene,CDR3aa,CDR3nt
once,-,TRBJ2-3,TRBV13,CASSSHSGGSTDTQYF,TGTGCCAGCAGCTCGCATTCTGGCGGGAGCACAGATACGCAGTATTTT
-,TRBD2,TRBJ2-2,TRBV7-3,CASSLIGTGLGTNTGELFF,TGTGCCAGCAGCTTAATCGGGACCGGACTAGGAACGAACACCGGGGAGCTGTTTTTT
once,-,TRBJ2-3,TRBV10-1,CASSELDHTQYF,TGCGCCAGCAGTGAGTTAGATCATACGCAGTATTTT
-,TRBD1,TRBJ2-7,TRBV5-1,CASSEGTGVTYEQYF,TGCGCCAGCAGCGAGGGGACAGGGGTCACCTACGAGCAGTACTTC
-,-,TRBJ2-3,TRBV3-1/TRBV3-2,CASSTRGQEFGRPRGDTQYF,TGTGCCAGCAGCACGCGAGGCCAAGAGTTCGGGAGGCCCAGGGGAGATACGCAGTATTTT
-,TRBD1,TRBJ1-6,TRBV18,CASSPSQNRGYYNSPLHF,TGTGCCAGCTCACCTTCCCAGAACAGGGGCTACTATAATTCACCCCTCCACTTT
once,TRBD1,TRBJ2-3,TRBV6-5,CASNTGTGGEDTQYF,TGTGCCAGCAATACCGGGACAGGGGGGGAAGATACGCAGTATTTT
-,-,TRBJ1-5,TRBV12-3/TRBV12-4,CASRGHKDQPQHF,TGTGCCAGCAGAGGACATAAGGATCAGCCCCAGCATTTT
once,-,TRBJ1-3,TRBV7-8,CASSSHSGNTIYF,TGTGCCAGCAGCTCCCACTCTGGAAACACCATATATTTT
-,-,TRBJ2-7,TRBV2,CASTWVGGEQYF,TGTGCCAGCACCTGGGTGGGGGGAGAGCAGTACTTC